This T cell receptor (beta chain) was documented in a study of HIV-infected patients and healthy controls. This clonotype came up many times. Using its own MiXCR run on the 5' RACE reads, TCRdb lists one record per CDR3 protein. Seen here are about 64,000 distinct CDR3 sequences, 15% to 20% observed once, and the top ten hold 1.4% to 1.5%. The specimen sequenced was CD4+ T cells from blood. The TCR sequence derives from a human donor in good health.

DNA for the CDR3: TGTGCCAGCTCCCTAACCAGGAGCTCCTACAATGAGCAGTTCTTC. Amino acid sequence: CASSLTRSSYNEQFF. The J gene is TRBJ2-1, the V gene TRBV18; D unresolved. Germline-derived CDR1 and CDR2 are KGHSH and LQKENI. V dropped 6 bases and J dropped 0 bases, with 12 bases sitting between them. The CDR3 is made up of 15 amino acids.